The TCR beta chain under discussion was sequenced for a study of blood T cell repertoires in COVID-19. CDR1 is SGDLS and CDR2 is YYNGEE in the germline V gene. CDR3 length equals 16 residues. The V segment lost 2 bases and the J segment 3 bases; nucleotides outside the gene matches: 7. Clones were read by immunoSEQ multiplex PCR, and TCRdb kept only the in-frame ones, dropping some. The sample yields about 39,000 clones, roughly 80% seen once. Sequencing was done on a sample of peripheral blood. The receptor's source is a man between 45 and 60 years old with active or convalescent COVID-19. The V call is TRBV9, the J call TRBJ2-3; 9 bases fit TRBD2. Written as DNA, the CDR3 is TGTGCCAGCAGCGTCTACGGCGGGGGGGAGACAGATACGCAGTATTTT. It is translated as CASSVYGGGETDTQYF.